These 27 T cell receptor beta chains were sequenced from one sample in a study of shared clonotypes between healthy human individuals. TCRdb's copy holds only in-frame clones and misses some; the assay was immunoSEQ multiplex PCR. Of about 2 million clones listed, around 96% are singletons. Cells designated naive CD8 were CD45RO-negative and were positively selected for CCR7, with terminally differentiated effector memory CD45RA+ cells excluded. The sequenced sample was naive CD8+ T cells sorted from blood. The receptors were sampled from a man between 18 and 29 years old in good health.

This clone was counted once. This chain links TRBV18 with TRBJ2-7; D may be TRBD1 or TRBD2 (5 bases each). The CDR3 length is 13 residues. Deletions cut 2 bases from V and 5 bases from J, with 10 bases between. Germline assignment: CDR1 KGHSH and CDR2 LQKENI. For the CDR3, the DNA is TGTGCCAGCTCACCAGGGGGATCCCACGAGCAGTACTTC. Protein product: CASSPGGSHEQYF.

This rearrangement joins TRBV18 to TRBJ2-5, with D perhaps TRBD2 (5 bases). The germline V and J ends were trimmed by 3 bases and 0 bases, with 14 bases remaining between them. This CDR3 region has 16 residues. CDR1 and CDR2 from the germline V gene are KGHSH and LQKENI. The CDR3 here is CASSPTWTWDQETQYF. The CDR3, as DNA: TGTGCCAGCTCACCGACCTGGACTTGGGACCAAGAGACCCAGTACTTC.

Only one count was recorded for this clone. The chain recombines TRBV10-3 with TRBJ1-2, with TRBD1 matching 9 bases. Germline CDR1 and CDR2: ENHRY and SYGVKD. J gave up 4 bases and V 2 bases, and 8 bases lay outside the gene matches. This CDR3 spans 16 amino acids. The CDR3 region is CAISEARGQGIYGYTF. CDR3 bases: TGTGCCATCAGTGAGGCACGAGGACAGGGGATCTATGGCTACACCTTC.

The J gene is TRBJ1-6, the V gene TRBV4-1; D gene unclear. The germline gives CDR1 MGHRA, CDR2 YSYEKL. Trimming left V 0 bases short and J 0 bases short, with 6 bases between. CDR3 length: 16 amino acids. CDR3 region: CASSQEWDSYNSPLHF. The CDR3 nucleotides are TGCGCCAGCAGCCAAGAATGGGACTCCTATAATTCACCCCTCCACTTT.

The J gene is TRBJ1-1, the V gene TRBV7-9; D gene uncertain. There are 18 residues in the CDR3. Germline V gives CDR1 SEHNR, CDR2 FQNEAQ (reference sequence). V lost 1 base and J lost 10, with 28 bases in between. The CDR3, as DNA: TGTGCCAGCAGCTTAGTTAATATCCGGGCCAGCCCGGACGGTGGAGCTTTCTTT. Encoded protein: CASSLVNIRASPDGGAFF.

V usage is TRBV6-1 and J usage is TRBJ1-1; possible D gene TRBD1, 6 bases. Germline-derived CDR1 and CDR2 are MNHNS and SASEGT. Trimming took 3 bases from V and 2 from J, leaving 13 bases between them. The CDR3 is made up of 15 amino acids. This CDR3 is CASSDPGAGNTEAFF. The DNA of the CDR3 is TGTGCCAGCAGTGATCCGGGGGCTGGAAACACTGAAGCTTTCTTT.

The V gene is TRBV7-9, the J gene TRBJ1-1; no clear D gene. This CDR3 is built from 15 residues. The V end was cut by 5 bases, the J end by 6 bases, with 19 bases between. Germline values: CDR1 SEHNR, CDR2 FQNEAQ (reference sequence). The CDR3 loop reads CASSPVRGGIAEAFF. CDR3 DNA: TGTGCCAGCAGCCCCGTCAGAGGTGGAATCGCTGAAGCTTTCTTT.

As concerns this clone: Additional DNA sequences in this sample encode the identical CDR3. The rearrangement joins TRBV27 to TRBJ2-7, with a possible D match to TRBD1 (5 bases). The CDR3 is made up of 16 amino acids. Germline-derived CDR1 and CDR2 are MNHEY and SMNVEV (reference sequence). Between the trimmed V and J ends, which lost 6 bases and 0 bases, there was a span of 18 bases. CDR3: CASSPSTGESSYEQYF. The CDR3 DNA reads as TGTGCCAGCAGCCCCAGTACAGGCGAGAGCTCCTACGAGCAGTACTTC.

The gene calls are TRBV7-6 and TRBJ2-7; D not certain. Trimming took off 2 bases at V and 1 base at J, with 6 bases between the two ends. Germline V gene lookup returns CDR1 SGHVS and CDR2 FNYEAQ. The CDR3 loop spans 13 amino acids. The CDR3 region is CASSLHKSYEQYF. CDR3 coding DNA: TGTGCCAGCAGCTTACACAAGTCCTACGAGCAGTACTTC.

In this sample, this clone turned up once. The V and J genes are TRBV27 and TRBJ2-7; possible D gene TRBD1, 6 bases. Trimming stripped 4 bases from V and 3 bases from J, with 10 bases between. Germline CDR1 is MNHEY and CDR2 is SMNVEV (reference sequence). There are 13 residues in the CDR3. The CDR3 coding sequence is TGTGCCAGCAGTTATACAGGGAGCTACGAGCAGTACTTC. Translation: CASSYTGSYEQYF.

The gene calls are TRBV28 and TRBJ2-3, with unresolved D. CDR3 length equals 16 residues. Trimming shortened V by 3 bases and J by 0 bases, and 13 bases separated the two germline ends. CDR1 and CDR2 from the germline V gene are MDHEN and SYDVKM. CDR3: CASSFGPAASTDTQYF. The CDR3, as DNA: TGTGCCAGCAGTTTCGGCCCGGCGGCTAGCACAGATACGCAGTATTTT. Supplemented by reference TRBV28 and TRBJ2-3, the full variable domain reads DVKVTQSSRYLVKRTGEKVFLECVQDMDHENMFWYRQDPGLGLRLIYFSYDVKMKEKGDIPEGYSVSREKKERFSLILESASTNQTSMYLCASSFGPAASTDTQYFGPGTRLTVL.

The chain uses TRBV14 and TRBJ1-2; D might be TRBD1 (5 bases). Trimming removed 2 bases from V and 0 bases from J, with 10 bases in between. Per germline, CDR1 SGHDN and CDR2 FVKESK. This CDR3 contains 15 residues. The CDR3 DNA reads TGTGCCAGCAGCCAAACTGGGGGTCCTAACTATGGCTACACCTTC. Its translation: CASSQTGGPNYGYTF.

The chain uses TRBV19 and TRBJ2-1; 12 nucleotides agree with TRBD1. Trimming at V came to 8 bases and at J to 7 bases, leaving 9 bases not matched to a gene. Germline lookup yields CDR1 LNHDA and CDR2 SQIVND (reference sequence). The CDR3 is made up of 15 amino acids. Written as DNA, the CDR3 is TGTGCCAGTGACTGGGGGACAGGGGGCGGGAATGAGCAGTTCTTC. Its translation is CASDWGTGGGNEQFF.

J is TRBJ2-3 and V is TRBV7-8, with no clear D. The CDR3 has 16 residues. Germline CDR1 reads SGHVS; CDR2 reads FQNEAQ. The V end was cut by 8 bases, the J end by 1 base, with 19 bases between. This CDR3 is CASLRRPPGGTDTQYF. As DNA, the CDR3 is TGTGCCAGCTTGCGCAGGCCCCCGGGTGGCACAGATACGCAGTATTTT.

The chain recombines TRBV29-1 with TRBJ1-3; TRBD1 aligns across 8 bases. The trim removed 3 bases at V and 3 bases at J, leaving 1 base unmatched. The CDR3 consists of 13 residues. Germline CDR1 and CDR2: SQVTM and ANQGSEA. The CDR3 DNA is TGCAGCGTTGAGACAGGGGTTGGAAACACCATATATTTT. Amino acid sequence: CSVETGVGNTIYF. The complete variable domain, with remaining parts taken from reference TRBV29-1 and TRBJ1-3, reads SAVISQKPSRDICQRGTSLTIQCQVDSQVTMMFWYRQQPGQSLTLIATANQGSEATYESGFVIDKFPISRPNLTFSTLTVSNMSPEDSSIYLCSVETGVGNTIYFGEGSWLTVV.

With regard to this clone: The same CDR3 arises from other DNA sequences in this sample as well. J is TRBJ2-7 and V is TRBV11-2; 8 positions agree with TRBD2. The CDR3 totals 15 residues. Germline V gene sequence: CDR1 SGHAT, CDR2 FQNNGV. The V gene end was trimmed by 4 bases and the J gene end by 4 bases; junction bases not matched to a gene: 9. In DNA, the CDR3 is TGTGCCAGCAGCTGGGATCGCGGGGGGTTATACGAGCAGTACTTC. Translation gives CASSWDRGGLYEQYF.

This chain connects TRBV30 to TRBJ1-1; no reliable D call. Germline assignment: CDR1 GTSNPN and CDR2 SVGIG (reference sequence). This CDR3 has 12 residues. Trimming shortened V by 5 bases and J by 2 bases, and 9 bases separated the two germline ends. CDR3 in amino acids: CAWGWYNTEAFF. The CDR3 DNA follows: TGTGCCTGGGGCTGGTATAACACTGAAGCTTTCTTT.

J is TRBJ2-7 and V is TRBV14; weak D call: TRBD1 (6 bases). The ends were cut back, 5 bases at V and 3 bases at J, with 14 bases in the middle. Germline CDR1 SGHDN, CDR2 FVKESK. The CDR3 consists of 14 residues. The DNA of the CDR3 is TGTGCCAGCAGCATAAGACAGGAAAACTACGAGCAGTACTTC. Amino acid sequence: CASSIRQENYEQYF.

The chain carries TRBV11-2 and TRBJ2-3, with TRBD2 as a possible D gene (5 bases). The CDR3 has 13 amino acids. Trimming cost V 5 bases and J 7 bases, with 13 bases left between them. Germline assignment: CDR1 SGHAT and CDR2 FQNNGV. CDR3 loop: CASSPTEGYTQYF. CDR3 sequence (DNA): TGTGCCAGCAGCCCAACAGAGGGATATACGCAGTATTTT.

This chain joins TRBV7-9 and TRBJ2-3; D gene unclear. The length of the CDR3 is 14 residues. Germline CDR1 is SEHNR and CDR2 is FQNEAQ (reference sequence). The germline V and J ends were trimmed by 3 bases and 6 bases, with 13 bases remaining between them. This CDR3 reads CASSFPPSWDTQYF. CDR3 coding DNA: TGTGCCAGCAGCTTTCCCCCGTCTTGGGATACGCAGTATTTT.

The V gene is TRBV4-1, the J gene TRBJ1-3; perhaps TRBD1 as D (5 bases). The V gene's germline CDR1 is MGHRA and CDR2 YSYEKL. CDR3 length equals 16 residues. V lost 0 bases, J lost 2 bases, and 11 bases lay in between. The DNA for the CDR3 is TGCGCCAGCAGCCAAGATTCTGAGGGGACTGGAAACACCATATATTTT. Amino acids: CASSQDSEGTGNTIYF.

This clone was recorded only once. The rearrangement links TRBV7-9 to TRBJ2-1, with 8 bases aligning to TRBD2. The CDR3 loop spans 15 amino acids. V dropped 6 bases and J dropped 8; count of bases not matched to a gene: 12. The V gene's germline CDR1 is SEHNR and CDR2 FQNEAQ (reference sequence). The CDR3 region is CASSFSGVGIDEQFF. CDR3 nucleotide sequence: TGTGCCAGCAGTTTTAGCGGGGTTGGTATCGATGAGCAGTTCTTC.

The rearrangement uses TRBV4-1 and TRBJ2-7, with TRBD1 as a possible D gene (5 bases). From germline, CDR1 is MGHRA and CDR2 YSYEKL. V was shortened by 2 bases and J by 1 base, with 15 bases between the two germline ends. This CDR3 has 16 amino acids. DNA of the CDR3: TGCGCCAGCAGCCAACTTTTCCCGGACACTTCCTACGAGCAGTACTTC. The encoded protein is CASSQLFPDTSYEQYF.

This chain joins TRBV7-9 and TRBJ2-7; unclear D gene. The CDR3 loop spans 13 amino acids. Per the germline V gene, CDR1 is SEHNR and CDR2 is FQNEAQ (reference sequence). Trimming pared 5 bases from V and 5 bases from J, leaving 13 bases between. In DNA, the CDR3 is TGTGCCAGCAGCCTTGCCTCGCCCCACGAGCAGTACTTC. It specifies CASSLASPHEQYF.

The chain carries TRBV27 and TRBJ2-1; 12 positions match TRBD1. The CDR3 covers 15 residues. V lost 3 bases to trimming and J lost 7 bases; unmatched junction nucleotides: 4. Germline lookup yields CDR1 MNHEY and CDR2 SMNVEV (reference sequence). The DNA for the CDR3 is TGTGCCAGCAGTTTTGGGACAGGGGGCGTGAATGAGCAGTTCTTC. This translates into CASSFGTGGVNEQFF.

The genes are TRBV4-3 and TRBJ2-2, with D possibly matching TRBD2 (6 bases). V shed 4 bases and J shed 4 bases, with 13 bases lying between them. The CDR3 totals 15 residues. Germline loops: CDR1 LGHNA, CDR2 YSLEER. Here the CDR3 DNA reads TGCGCCAGCAGCCCAAGTCTGGGGGGCACCGGGGAGCTGTTTTTT. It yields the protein CASSPSLGGTGELFF.

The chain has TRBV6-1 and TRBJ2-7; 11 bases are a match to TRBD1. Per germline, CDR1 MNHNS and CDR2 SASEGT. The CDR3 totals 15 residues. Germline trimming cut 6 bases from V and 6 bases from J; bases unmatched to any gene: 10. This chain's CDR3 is CASRDYRTGGSEQYF. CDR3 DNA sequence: TGTGCCAGCAGGGATTATCGGACAGGGGGCTCCGAGCAGTACTTC.